This record covers a single T cell receptor beta chain. The antigen remains unidentified. The data were taken from a study of post-analysis software for immune sequencing data. Whole-study context: The disease courses spanned relapsing-remitting, secondary progressive and progressive-relapsing forms of multiple sclerosis. Study-wide results and limits: Patients carried a handful of TRBV segments more frequently than controls did, and TRBV5-6, TRBV5-1 and TRBV20-1 were among them.

Germline V gene lookup returns CDR1 LGHDT and CDR2 YNNKEL (reference sequence). This CDR3 contains 19 residues. V lost 2 bases to trimming and J lost 7 bases, with 30 bases between them. Every TCR beta cDNA library bore unique molecular identifiers. TCRdb reprocessed the PCR reads with MiXCR, giving one entry per CDR3 protein. Found here are roughly 580,000 distinct CDR3 sequences, roughly 47% of them singletons; the top ten hold over 1.5%. The clonotype originates from a girl aged 10 to 17 with multiple sclerosis. V and J are TRBV3-1 and TRBJ2-7; D is uncertain. The sample taken for sequencing was blood. The CDR3 region has the DNA TGTGCCAGCAGCCAACAAGTTTTCATGACTGGAGCCTTCTACAATGAGCAGTACTTC. The encoded protein is CASSQQVFMTGAFYNEQYF.